This TCR beta chain was observed in a study of tumor-infiltrating lymphocytes in glioblastoma multiforme. To note about this clonotype: Mismatch with germline at one junction end may stem from a read error.

The CDR3 has 16 amino acids. TCRB libraries came from RNA via three nested multiplex PCR rounds. TCRdb reprocessed the multiplex PCR reads with MiXCR, giving one entry per CDR3 protein. The table includes 15,000 or so distinct CDR3 sequences, 65% to 75% detected once. The chain employs TRBV12-3 or TRBV12-4 and TRBJ2-5; 8 nucleotides agree with TRBD1. Specimen: brain tumor tissue. This TCR was recovered from a male donor with glioblastoma. CDR3 sequence: CASSPPGRQGQETLHF. In DNA, the CDR3 is TGTGCCAGCAGCCCACCCGGTCGACAGGGACAGGAGACCCTGCACTTC.